This paragraph reports one T cell receptor (beta chain). V dropped 8 bases and J dropped 6 bases, with 9 bases sitting between them. CDR1 and CDR2 (germline): LNHDA, SQIVND (reference sequence). The CDR3 runs 11 residues. All enrollees were about 18 to 89 years old and from 20 to 25 US areas. Some clones are missing from TCRdb's copy, which holds only in-frame ones; the method was immunoSEQ multiplex PCR. Found here are roughly 330,000 clones, under 90% of them singletons; the top ten hold about 10%. This sample was taken from a study of blood T cell repertoires in COVID-19. On the study more broadly: Spain, Italy and the United States supplied samples that represented acute and convalescent COVID-19.

The specimen sequenced was PBMCs or T cells enriched from blood (not recorded which). The gene calls are TRBV19 and TRBJ2-3; possibly TRBD1 for D (6 bases). This receptor was taken from a woman aged 18-35 years who had recovered from COVID-19. The CDR3 is CASSQGDTQYF. CDR3 DNA: TGTGCCAGTTCTCAGGGGGATACGCAGTATTTT.